This is a list of T cell receptor beta chains from one sample in a study of blood T cells in healthy people across ages. TCRdb called the 5' RACE reads again in MiXCR, with one record for every CDR3 protein. Of 790,000 or so distinct CDR3 sequences in the sample, around 50% were seen once. Sequences were obtained from blood. These receptors all come from a middle-aged man in good health. The CDR3 runs from the conserved cysteine through the conserved F or W. Each record gives: J gene, D gene, V gene, clone size, CDR3 DNA, CDR3 protein. The D gene is left open where the match is weak. For some rows the clone size is stated as once, few or many, or as a class when expanded; others skip it.

J: TRBJ1-2
D: TRBD1
V: TRBV4-3
size: once
DNA: TGCGCCAGCAGCCAAGACCCTACAGGGGTCAACTATGGCTACACCTTC
CDR3: CASSQDPTGVNYGYTF

J: TRBJ1-1
D: NA
V: TRBV5-1
size: NA
DNA: TGCGCCAGCAGCTTGAGTGAGGACACTGAAGCTTTCTTT
CDR3: CASSLSEDTEAFF

J: TRBJ1-1
D: NA
V: TRBV27
size: NA
DNA: TGTGCCAGCAGTACGACAAGGGCCTTCGGAACTGAAGCTTTCTTT
CDR3: CASSTTRAFGTEAFF

J: TRBJ2-5
D: NA
V: TRBV3-1
size: NA
DNA: TGTGCCAGCAGGCTAGCCCCGGGACGACAAGAGACCCAGTACTTC
CDR3: CASRLAPGRQETQYF

J: TRBJ2-5
D: TRBD2
V: TRBV27
size: NA
DNA: TGTGCCAGCAGTCCCTCGGGCGGGAGCGGAGAGACCCAGTACTTC
CDR3: CASSPSGGSGETQYF

J: TRBJ2-5
D: NA
V: TRBV5-1
size: few
DNA: TGCGCCAGCAGCTTGGGCGGACGAGCGGGCCAAGAGACCCAGTACTTC
CDR3: CASSLGGRAGQETQYF

J: TRBJ2-3
D: TRBD1
V: TRBV11-2
size: few
DNA: TGTGCCAGCAGGACGATGGGACAGGGTTCACCAGATACGCAGTATTTT
CDR3: CASRTMGQGSPDTQYF

J: TRBJ2-1
D: TRBD2
V: TRBV2
size: NA
DNA: TGTGCCAGCAGTGAAATTTCTCACCGTCTAGCGGGAGGCAAGAGCTCCTACAATGAGCAGTTCTTC
CDR3: CASSEISHRLAGGKSSYNEQFF

J: TRBJ2-5
D: NA
V: TRBV25-1
size: NA
DNA: TGTGCCAGCAGCTCCGGCCGAGAGACCCAGTACTTC
CDR3: CASSSGRETQYF

J: TRBJ2-1
D: TRBD2
V: TRBV9
size: NA
DNA: TGTGCCAGCAGCGCAATTCTCAAACTAGCGGGCTCCTACAATGAGCAGTTCTTC
CDR3: CASSAILKLAGSYNEQFF

J: TRBJ1-2
D: NA
V: TRBV7-2
size: NA
DNA: TGTGCCAGCAGCTTGACGACCTTACAGAGCCGGGGAGGCTACACCTTC
CDR3: CASSLTTLQSRGGYTF

J: TRBJ2-1
D: NA
V: TRBV12-5
size: NA
DNA: TGTGCTAGTTCGGACAGTAACTCCTACAATGGGCAGTTCTTC
CDR3: CASSDSNSYNGQFF

J: TRBJ2-3
D: NA
V: TRBV6-1
size: NA
DNA: TGTGCCAGCAGTGAAAGAGGGTGGAATGAGCAGTATTTT
CDR3: CASSERGWNEQYF

J: TRBJ1-1
D: NA
V: TRBV11-3
size: NA
DNA: TGTGCCAGCAGCTTAGATATCAGCCACACTGAAGCTTTCTTT
CDR3: CASSLDISHTEAFF

J: TRBJ2-7
D: TRBD1
V: TRBV20-1
size: NA
DNA: TGCAGTGCTAGGGGGGGACAGGGATCCGTCTACGAGCAGTACTTC
CDR3: CSARGGQGSVYEQYF

J: TRBJ2-7
D: NA
V: TRBV12-3/TRBV12-4
size: NA
DNA: TGTGCCAGCAGTCGCTCGGGTGGCCCTCCCTACGAGCAGTACTTC
CDR3: CASSRSGGPPYEQYF

J: TRBJ1-4
D: TRBD1
V: TRBV5-8
size: NA
DNA: TGTGCCAGCAGCTTCAGACAGGGGGCGGTTGAAAAACTGTTTTTT
CDR3: CASSFRQGAVEKLFF

J: TRBJ2-1
D: TRBD1
V: TRBV7-2
size: NA
DNA: TGTGCCAGCAGCTTAGGAGGGGGCCAGAGTGAGCAGTTCTTC
CDR3: CASSLGGGQSEQFF

J: TRBJ2-4
D: TRBD1
V: TRBV2
size: NA
DNA: TGTGCCAGCAGTGCGATGGGACAGGGGGCCAAAAACATTCAGTACTTC
CDR3: CASSAMGQGAKNIQYF

J: TRBJ1-3
D: NA
V: TRBV5-1
size: NA
DNA: TGCGCCAGCAGCCCCGTCTCGGTCTCTGGAAACACCATATATTTT
CDR3: CASSPVSVSGNTIYF

J: TRBJ1-2
D: NA
V: TRBV25-1
size: NA
DNA: TGTGCCAGCACAGGACAGAATGGCTACACCTTC
CDR3: CASTGQNGYTF

J: TRBJ2-3
D: TRBD2
V: TRBV28
size: NA
DNA: TGTGCCAGCAGTGGCCGGGACCTAGCGGGAGTGAAAAAAGATACGCAGTATTTT
CDR3: CASSGRDLAGVKKDTQYF

J: TRBJ2-5
D: NA
V: TRBV27
size: NA
DNA: TGTGCCAGCAGTCCACGATCGCCCCAAGTGCAGTACTTC
CDR3: CASSPRSPQVQYF

J: TRBJ2-6
D: NA
V: TRBV28
size: few
DNA: TGTGCCAGCAGGTTGGATTTCAGGGGAAGGGCCTCTGGGGCCAACGTCCTGACTTTC
CDR3: CASRLDFRGRASGANVLTF

J: TRBJ2-6
D: NA
V: TRBV28
size: NA
DNA: TGTGCCAGTCTCCTAGCCCCAGGTGGGGCCAACGTCCTGACTTTC
CDR3: CASLLAPGGANVLTF

J: TRBJ2-3
D: NA
V: TRBV20-1
size: few
DNA: TGCAGTGTTAGGTATCCAGATACGCAGTATTTT
CDR3: CSVRYPDTQYF

J: TRBJ2-5
D: TRBD1
V: TRBV4-3
size: few
DNA: TGCGCCAGCAGCCAAGATCAACAAGAGACAGGGGGCGCCGCAGAGACCCAGTACTTC
CDR3: CASSQDQQETGGAAETQYF

J: TRBJ1-1
D: NA
V: TRBV4-1
size: few
DNA: TGCGCCAGCAGCCAAGATCCGGGAGTAACTGAAGCTTTCTTT
CDR3: CASSQDPGVTEAFF

J: TRBJ2-3
D: NA
V: TRBV27
size: NA
DNA: TGTGTCAGCAGTCCTCGGACAGATACGCAGTATTTT
CDR3: CVSSPRTDTQYF

J: TRBJ2-7
D: NA
V: TRBV7-2
size: NA
DNA: TGTGCCAGCAGCCTGCTAGCGCTCGTCTACGAGCAGTACTTC
CDR3: CASSLLALVYEQYF

J: TRBJ2-1
D: TRBD2
V: TRBV20-1
size: NA
DNA: TGCAGTGCTAGGGGAGCGGGGGGTCTAAACAATGAGCAGTTCTTC
CDR3: CSARGAGGLNNEQFF

J: TRBJ1-6
D: NA
V: TRBV20-1
size: NA
DNA: TGCAGTCATACCAGGGGCCCAAATTCACCCCTCCACTTT
CDR3: CSHTRGPNSPLHF

J: TRBJ2-1
D: TRBD2
V: TRBV20-1
size: NA
DNA: TGCAGTGCTTCAACTAGCGGAGAATACAATGAGCAGTTCTTC
CDR3: CSASTSGEYNEQFF

J: TRBJ1-2
D: TRBD1
V: TRBV3-1
size: NA
DNA: TGTGCCAGCAGCCAAGAGAACACAGGGGGTGGCTACACCTTC
CDR3: CASSQENTGGGYTF

J: TRBJ2-1
D: TRBD2
V: TRBV10-3
size: NA
DNA: TGTGCCATCCTTTATAGCGGGAGGGGTTACAATGAGCAGTTCTTC
CDR3: CAILYSGRGYNEQFF

J: TRBJ2-7
D: NA
V: TRBV2
size: NA
DNA: TGTGCCAGCAGGGATGACATCTACGAGCAGTACTTC
CDR3: CASRDDIYEQYF

J: TRBJ2-7
D: TRBD2
V: TRBV12-3/TRBV12-4
size: few
DNA: TGTGCCAGCAGCTCCACGGGAGGGTCCGCCTACGAGCAGTACTTC
CDR3: CASSSTGGSAYEQYF

J: TRBJ1-5
D: NA
V: TRBV7-9
size: NA
DNA: TGTGCCAGCAGCTTAAGAGGTGCAGGCCCAAATCAGCCCCAGCATTTT
CDR3: CASSLRGAGPNQPQHF

J: TRBJ1-1
D: NA
V: TRBV6-5
size: NA
DNA: TGTGCCAGCAGTTACGTGATCACGGGACCTGCTTTCTTT
CDR3: CASSYVITGPAFF

J: TRBJ1-2
D: TRBD1
V: TRBV6-5
size: NA
DNA: TGTGCCAGCAGCCGTCCGACAGGGGATGGTGGCTACACCTTC
CDR3: CASSRPTGDGGYTF